The entry that follows covers one T cell receptor (beta chain) sequence. This clonotype was seen a handful of times. Its antigen is not yet known. It has no much larger one-base neighbor in the sample; base qualities were not kept. Receptor amplification or capture employed RT-PCR. The sample was run on a NextSeq 550. The public reads were reprocessed in TCRdb via fastp at Q25 and MiXCR, keeping in-frame beta chains. Rows merge per CDR3 protein into single entries with the most common DNA and genes. The table for this sample lists 200,000 to 250,000 distinct CDR3 sequences; approximately 14% of them were counted only once. The ten largest make up roughly 12% of the sample. This entry is derived from a study of patients and donors after allogeneic stem cell transplantation (dated by TCRdb to 2020 to 2021). The germline V gene gives CDR1 as MNHNS and CDR2 as SASEGT. Reading from cysteine to phenylalanine, the CDR3 counts 14 amino acids. Only the CDR3 DNA is retained, 42 bases long and in frame from the first base. Relative to germline, V is 7 bases shorter and J is 2 bases shorter, with 15 bases between their ends.

The V gene is TRBV6-1 and the J gene is TRBJ2-7; the D gene is tentatively TRBD1 or TRBD2, each matching 5 bases. This receptor was identified in a human donor who was either an allogeneic HSCT recipient or a stem cell or donor lymphocyte infusion donor (not recorded which). It is not recorded whose cells these are; they may come from a transplant donor. The sequenced sample was blood, either unsorted or a sorted T cell fraction (not recorded which). DNA sequence: TGTGCCAGCACGTCAGGGAGTATGACCTACGAGCAGTACTTC. It encodes CASTSGSMTYEQYF.